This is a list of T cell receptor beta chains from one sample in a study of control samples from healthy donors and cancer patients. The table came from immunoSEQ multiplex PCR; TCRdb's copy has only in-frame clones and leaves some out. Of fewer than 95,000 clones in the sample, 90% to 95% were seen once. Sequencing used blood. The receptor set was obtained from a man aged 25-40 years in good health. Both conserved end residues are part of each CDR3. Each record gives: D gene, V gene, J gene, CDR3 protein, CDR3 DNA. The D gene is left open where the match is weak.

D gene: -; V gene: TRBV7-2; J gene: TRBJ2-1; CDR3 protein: CASSLGLFNEQFF; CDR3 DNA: TGTGCCAGCAGCTTAGGGTTGTTCAATGAGCAGTTCTTC
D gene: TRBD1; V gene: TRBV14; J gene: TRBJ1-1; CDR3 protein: CASSEQGVTEAFF; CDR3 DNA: TGTGCCAGCAGCGAGCAGGGGGTCACTGAAGCTTTCTTT
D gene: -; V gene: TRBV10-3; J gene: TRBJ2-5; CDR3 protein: CAISGRQGGETQYF; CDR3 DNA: TGTGCCATCAGTGGGAGGCAGGGGGGAGAGACCCAGTACTTC
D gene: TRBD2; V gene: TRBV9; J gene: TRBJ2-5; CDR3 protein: CASSAGLAEETQYF; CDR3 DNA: TGTGCCAGCAGCGCGGGACTAGCCGAAGAGACCCAGTACTTC
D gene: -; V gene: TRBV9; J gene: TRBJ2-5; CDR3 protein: CASSVASVEETQYF; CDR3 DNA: TGTGCCAGCAGCGTAGCTAGCGTCGAAGAGACCCAGTACTTC
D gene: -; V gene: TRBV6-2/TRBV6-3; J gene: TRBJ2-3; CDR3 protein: CASSRAGYSDTQYF; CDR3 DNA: TGTGCCAGCAGTCGGGCGGGTTATTCAGATACGCAGTATTTT
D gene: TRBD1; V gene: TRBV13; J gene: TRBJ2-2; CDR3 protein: CASSIDRAGELFF; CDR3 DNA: TGTGCCAGCAGCATAGACAGGGCCGGGGAGCTGTTTTTT
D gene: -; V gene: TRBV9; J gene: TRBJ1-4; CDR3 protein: CASSDGGINEKLFF; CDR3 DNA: TGTGCCAGCAGCGACGGGGGGATTAATGAAAAACTGTTTTTT
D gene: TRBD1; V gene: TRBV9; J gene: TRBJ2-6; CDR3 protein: CASSDSTGTDSSGANVLTF; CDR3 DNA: TGTGCCAGCAGCGATTCTACCGGGACAGACTCCTCTGGGGCCAACGTCCTGACTTTC
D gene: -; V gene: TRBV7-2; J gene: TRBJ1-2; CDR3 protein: CASSSWGGANYGYTF; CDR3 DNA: TGTGCCAGCAGCTCCTGGGGGGGGGCTAACTATGGCTACACCTTC
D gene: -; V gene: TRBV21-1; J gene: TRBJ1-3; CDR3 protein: CATFQQASGNTIYF; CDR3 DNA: TGTGCCACCTTTCAGCAAGCCTCTGGAAACACCATATATTTT